This TCR beta chain is drawn from a study of T-cell reconstitution after alpha-beta-depleted transplantation in children. Unique molecular identifiers were incorporated during preparation of the TCRbeta library. One entry per CDR3 protein, called by TCRdb with MiXCR from the PCR reads. Among 350,000 to 400,000 distinct CDR3 sequences listed, around 21% were seen once. Per the germline V gene, CDR1 is SGHKS and CDR2 is YYEKEE (reference sequence). The V gene lost 4 bases and the J gene lost 5 bases, with 12 bases spanning the gap. The CDR3 contains 13 residues. This clonotype was found a few times. The origin of this receptor is a human donor who donated a stem cell graft to a child with acute myeloid leukemia. The rearrangement links TRBV5-5 to TRBJ2-5, with a tentative D call TRBD1 (5 bases). Material: PBMCs from the stem cell graft donor, obtained from the stem cell graft. The CDR3 reads CASSSRVVETQYF. The CDR3 bases are TGTGCCAGCAGCAGCAGGGTGGTGGAGACCCAGTACTTC.